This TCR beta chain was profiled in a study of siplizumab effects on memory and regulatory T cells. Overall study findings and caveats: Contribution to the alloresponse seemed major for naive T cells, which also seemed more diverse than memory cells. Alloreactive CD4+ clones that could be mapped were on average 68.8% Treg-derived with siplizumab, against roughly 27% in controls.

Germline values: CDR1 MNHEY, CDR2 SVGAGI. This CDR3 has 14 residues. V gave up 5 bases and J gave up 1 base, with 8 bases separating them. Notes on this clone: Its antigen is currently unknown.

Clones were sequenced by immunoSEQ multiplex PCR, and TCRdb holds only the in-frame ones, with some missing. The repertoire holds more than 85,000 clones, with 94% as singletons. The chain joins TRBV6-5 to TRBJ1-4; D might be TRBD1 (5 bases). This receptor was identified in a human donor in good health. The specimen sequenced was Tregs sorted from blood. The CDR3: CASSTGRTNEKLFF. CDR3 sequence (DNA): TGTGCCAGCAGTACAGGCCGAACTAATGAAAAACTGTTTTTT.